This TCR beta chain was sequenced for a study of cytomegalovirus exposure and HLA in healthy donors. Germline V gene data show CDR1 as SNHLY and CDR2 as FYNNEI. Losses at the gene ends were 8 bases for V and 6 bases for J; bases not matched to a gene: 8. The CDR3 is 14 amino acids. Sequenced by immunoSEQ multiplex PCR; TCRdb stores in-frame clones only, minus some. The sample shows over 150,000 clones, about 82% of them seen only once. V gene TRBV2 combines with J gene TRBJ2-1; TRBD1 matches at 9 bases. The sequencing sample was made of PBMCs. The TCR was taken from a human donor in good health. CDR3 region: CASQVQGAVNEQFF. The DNA for the CDR3 is TGTGCCAGCCAGGTACAGGGGGCGGTCAATGAGCAGTTCTTC.